The 2 T cell receptor beta chains reported below all come from one sample, sequenced in a study of sequential checkpoint blockade in melanoma. The sample's treatment: randomized to nivolumab then ipilimumab (arm A) or the reverse (arm B). Profiling relied on immunoSEQ multiplex PCR, and the TCRdb table lists in-frame clones only, not all of them. This table has under 50,000 clones, roughly 88% appearing once. This sample comprised CD8+ T cells sorted from blood (inferred from file names), obtained from a patient given nivolumab and ipilimumab in sequence. The receptors originated from a human donor with melanoma.

This clone is a singleton in its sample. The rearrangement joins TRBV28 to TRBJ2-7; 9 nucleotides match TRBD1. The CDR3 has 14 amino acids. V was pared by 8 bases and J by 4 bases, with 9 bases of the junction left unmatched. Germline CDR1 and CDR2: MDHEN and SYDVKM. The CDR3 is CASSRSGTGYEQYF. In DNA, the CDR3 is TGTGCCAGCTCCCGATCTGGGACAGGGTACGAGCAGTACTTC.

This clone appeared a single time. The CDR3 sequence: CAISEPLKAPDNEQFF. The CDR3 nucleotides read TGTGCCATCAGTGAGCCCTTAAAAGCGCCAGACAATGAGCAGTTCTTC. The chain joins TRBV10-3 to TRBJ2-1; D call uncertain. V dropped 2 bases and J dropped 5 bases, with 16 bases sitting between them. The CDR3 consists of 16 residues. Germline loops: CDR1 ENHRY, CDR2 SYGVKD.